Listed below are T cell receptor beta chains from one sample, sequenced in a study of T cell repertoires in cytomegalovirus infection. TCRdb re-called the reads with MiXCR, one entry per CDR3 protein. The sample has around 450,000 distinct CDR3 sequences, approximately 31% seen once. The source material was PBMCs. The receptor set was obtained from a human donor in good health (CMV status not recorded). Some clones in this sample may be carry-over from other donors' samples. The CDR3 runs from the conserved cysteine through the conserved F or W. Fields, in order: CDR3 DNA, CDR3 protein, D gene, V gene, J gene, clone size, CDR3 length. A D gene is named only where the DNA matches it firmly. Size is omitted from some rows. Given values are once, few, many or a class for expanded clones.

cdr3_nt: TGTGCCTCAACCTACACGGGGAGGACTGAAGCTTTCTTT
cdr3_aa: CASTYTGRTEAFF
d_call: -
v_call: TRBV6-2/TRBV6-3
j_call: TRBJ1-1
clone_size: few
cdr3_length: 13

cdr3_nt: TGTGCCAGTAGTTCGGATAGCGGGGGCTTCCTCTACGAGCAGTACTTC
cdr3_aa: CASSSDSGGFLYEQYF
d_call: TRBD2
v_call: TRBV19
j_call: TRBJ2-7
clone_size: few
cdr3_length: 16

cdr3_nt: TGTGCCAGCAGTTTAGAGGGTCGCAATGGCTACACCTTC
cdr3_aa: CASSLEGRNGYTF
d_call: -
v_call: TRBV27
j_call: TRBJ1-2
clone_size: once
cdr3_length: 13

cdr3_nt: TGTGCCAGCAGCCAGGGGACGGGACTAGCGGAGACCTACGAGCAGTACTTC
cdr3_aa: CASSQGTGLAETYEQYF
d_call: TRBD2
v_call: TRBV4-2
j_call: TRBJ2-7
clone_size: -
cdr3_length: 17

cdr3_nt: TGTGCCAGCAGTCCTCTTTCCGGGGCCTACGAGCAGTACTTC
cdr3_aa: CASSPLSGAYEQYF
d_call: -
v_call: TRBV12-3/TRBV12-4
j_call: TRBJ2-7
clone_size: -
cdr3_length: 14

cdr3_nt: TGTGCCAGCAGCCGGGTTTCCCTTAATGCACCCCTCCACTTT
cdr3_aa: CASSRVSLNAPLHF
d_call: -
v_call: TRBV7-9
j_call: TRBJ1-6
clone_size: -
cdr3_length: 14

cdr3_nt: TGTGCCAGCAGCATGCAGGGGAACACTGAAGCTTTCTTT
cdr3_aa: CASSMQGNTEAFF
d_call: -
v_call: TRBV7-9
j_call: TRBJ1-1
clone_size: -
cdr3_length: 13

cdr3_nt: TGTGCCAGCAGTACTAGCGGGCGTAACACCGGGGAGCTGTTTTTT
cdr3_aa: CASSTSGRNTGELFF
d_call: TRBD2
v_call: TRBV12-3/TRBV12-4
j_call: TRBJ2-2
clone_size: -
cdr3_length: 15

cdr3_nt: TGTGCCAGCAGCCGGCGCAGCGGGGGCCCAGGGGAGCAGTTCTTC
cdr3_aa: CASSRRSGGPGEQFF
d_call: TRBD2
v_call: TRBV7-6
j_call: TRBJ2-1
clone_size: many
cdr3_length: 15

cdr3_nt: TGTGCCAGCAGCCTGACTAGCGGAGATAGCACAGATACGCAGTATTTT
cdr3_aa: CASSLTSGDSTDTQYF
d_call: TRBD2
v_call: TRBV4-2
j_call: TRBJ2-3
clone_size: few
cdr3_length: 16

cdr3_nt: TGTGCCAGTAGGTACGGGGGAAGCACAGATACGCAGTATTTT
cdr3_aa: CASRYGGSTDTQYF
d_call: -
v_call: TRBV19
j_call: TRBJ2-3
clone_size: -
cdr3_length: 14

cdr3_nt: TGCGCCAGCAGCCAAGGGTGGGACCTGCATTTAACCCTCCACTTT
cdr3_aa: CASSQGWDLHLTLHF
d_call: -
v_call: TRBV4-1
j_call: TRBJ1-6
clone_size: many
cdr3_length: 15

cdr3_nt: TGCGCCAGCAGCCAAGCTCTCGGATTTGGAGCTTTCTTT
cdr3_aa: CASSQALGFGAFF
d_call: -
v_call: TRBV4-3
j_call: TRBJ1-1
clone_size: -
cdr3_length: 13

cdr3_nt: TGCAGTGCTGGCCGGGACGGAAATTCACCCCTCCACTTT
cdr3_aa: CSAGRDGNSPLHF
d_call: -
v_call: TRBV20-1
j_call: TRBJ1-6
clone_size: -
cdr3_length: 13

cdr3_nt: TGTGCCAGCAGCTTCTTCGGTGGTAGCACAGATACGCAGTATTTT
cdr3_aa: CASSFFGGSTDTQYF
d_call: -
v_call: TRBV7-9
j_call: TRBJ2-3
clone_size: few
cdr3_length: 15

cdr3_nt: TGTGCCAGCAGTCCGGGAGCCGGGGAGCTGTTTTTT
cdr3_aa: CASSPGAGELFF
d_call: -
v_call: TRBV28
j_call: TRBJ2-2
clone_size: many
cdr3_length: 12